The 9 T cell receptor beta chains reported below all come from one sample, sequenced in a study of technical replicates of blood from several donors. The table came from immunoSEQ multiplex PCR; TCRdb's copy has only in-frame clones and leaves some out. The table includes about 59,000 clones, 85% to 95% detected once. Sequencing input: PBMCs. The source of these receptors is a human donor in good health. Some clones in this sample may be carry-over from other donors' samples.

The chain employs TRBV2 and TRBJ1-6, with 7 positions matching TRBD1. Per the germline V gene, CDR1 is SNHLY and CDR2 is FYNNEI. The CDR3 sequence is 16 residues long. The V segment lost 6 bases and the J segment 5 bases; nucleotides outside the gene matches: 10. The CDR3 bases are TGTGCCAGCAGAAACGACAGGGTCTCGAATAATTCACCCCTCCACTTT. It yields the protein CASRNDRVSNNSPLHF.

V gene TRBV27 combines with J gene TRBJ2-2; no definite D call. V was trimmed by 5 bases and J by 6 bases, leaving 25 bases between them. CDR3 size: 18 residues. Per germline, CDR1 MNHEY and CDR2 SMNVEV (reference sequence). The CDR3 bases are TGTGCCAGCAGTAATCGGCCTTTCTCAGGTTTGAGCCCCGGGGAGCTGTTTTTT. Amino acids: CASSNRPFSGLSPGELFF.

This chain joins TRBV7-2 and TRBJ2-4; a weak D match, TRBD2 (5 bases). Germline CDR1 reads SGHTA; CDR2 reads FQGNSA. V lost 5 bases and J 5 bases, leaving 19 bases between the germline ends. The CDR3 runs 16 residues. In DNA, the CDR3 is TGTGCCAGCAGCCCGACTGGTAGTAGCGCACAAAACATTCAGTACTTC. This sequence encodes CASSPTGSSAQNIQYF. The full variable domain, with the rest looked up from reference TRBV7-2 and TRBJ2-4, is GAGVSQSPSNKVTEKGKDVELRCDPISGHTALYWYRQSLGQGLEFLIYFQGNSAPDKSGLPSDRFSAERTGGSVSTLTIQRTQQEDSAVYLCASSPTGSSAQNIQYFGAGTRLSVL.

The gene calls are TRBV7-9 and TRBJ2-2; maybe TRBD2 (6 bases). This CDR3 contains 16 residues. CDR1 and CDR2 (germline): SEHNR, FQNEAQ (reference sequence). The germline V and J ends were trimmed by 4 bases and 6 bases, with 18 bases remaining between them. The CDR3 spells CASSWGGTAGSGELFF. For the CDR3, the DNA is TGTGCCAGCAGCTGGGGCGGGACGGCGGGGTCCGGGGAGCTGTTTTTT.

The chain couples TRBV5-6 to TRBJ1-2, with 7 bases lining up with TRBD1. Per the germline V gene, CDR1 is SGHDT and CDR2 is YYEEEE. With V trimmed by 4 bases and J by 3 bases, 6 bases remained unmatched. The CDR3 is 14 amino acids. Written as DNA, the CDR3 is TGTGCCAGCAGCCAACTTACAGGGGACTATGGCTACACCTTC. Protein: CASSQLTGDYGYTF.

The chain joins TRBV30 to TRBJ2-1; 8 bases match TRBD2. The CDR3 is 14 residues long. CDR1 is GTSNPN and CDR2 is SVGIG in the germline V gene (reference sequence). The V gene end was trimmed by 5 bases and the J gene end by 7 bases; junction bases not matched to a gene: 10. In DNA, the CDR3 is TGTGCCTGGGATGGAGGAGCGGGAGTTAATGAGCAGTTCTTC. Amino acid sequence: CAWDGGAGVNEQFF.

The chain carries TRBV6-5 and TRBJ2-2, with 11 bases fitting TRBD2. The V gene end was trimmed by 6 bases and the J gene end by 4 bases; junction bases not matched to a gene: 4. There are 15 residues in the CDR3. Germline V gene sequence: CDR1 MNHEY, CDR2 SVGAGI. CDR3 amino acids: CASRLAGAGTGELFF. The CDR3 nucleotides read TGTGCCAGCAGACTAGCGGGAGCCGGCACCGGGGAGCTGTTTTTT.

CDR3 loop: CAGSGGQETQYF. DNA of the CDR3: TGTGCCGGATCGGGGGGACAAGAGACCCAGTACTTC. The rearrangement links TRBV2 to TRBJ2-5, with 7 nucleotides matching TRBD2. The CDR3 contains 12 residues. Germline values: CDR1 SNHLY, CDR2 FYNNEI. Germline trimming cut 11 bases from V and 2 bases from J; bases unmatched to any gene: 5.

The chain carries TRBV21-1 and TRBJ2-7; no DNA check was done on the table's D call, TRBD2. TRBV21-1 is shown as a pseudogene. The CDR3 totals 21 residues. The CDR3 region has the DNA TGTGCCAGCAGCAAACGCCCGGGGCCTAGCGGGGGCCATCCCCACCCCTACGAGCAGTACTTC. Its translation: CASSKRPGPSGGHPHPYEQYF.